The next 27 T cell receptor beta chains were all read from a single sample in a study of cytomegalovirus exposure and HLA in healthy donors. In the PCR, 60 Vbeta and 13 Jbeta primers were used. The table came from immunoSEQ multiplex PCR; TCRdb's copy has only in-frame clones and leaves some out. The sample includes 95,000 to 110,000 clones, less than 85% of them seen just once. Material: PBMCs. All receptors come from a man younger than 35 in good health and CMV-seronegative.

The chain uses TRBV7-6 and TRBJ1-2; TRBD1 matches 7 bases. The CDR3 length is 14 residues. V lost 5 bases to trimming and J lost 0 bases; unmatched junction nucleotides: 3. Looked up from germline, CDR1 is SGHVS and CDR2 is FNYEAQ. CDR3 DNA: TGTGCCAGCAGCCCGGGACAGCCTAACTATGGCTACACCTTC. This sequence encodes CASSPGQPNYGYTF.

This chain connects TRBV15 to TRBJ1-5; no firm D call. Trimming took 5 bases from V and 4 from J, leaving 9 bases between them. Per the germline V gene, CDR1 is LNHNV and CDR2 is YYDKDF (reference sequence). The CDR3 is made up of 13 amino acids. The CDR3 here is CATSGRRNQPQHF. The DNA of the CDR3 is TGTGCCACCAGCGGGAGGAGGAATCAGCCCCAGCATTTT.

DNA for the CDR3: TGTGCCATCCACACAGGGGCCTACGAGCAGTACTTC. This codes for CAIHTGAYEQYF. The chain couples TRBV7-9 to TRBJ2-7, with TRBD1 identical over 7 bases. This CDR3 region has 12 residues. Per germline, CDR1 SEHNR and CDR2 FQNEAQ (reference sequence). J was trimmed by 2 bases and V by 10 bases; bases with no gene match: 5.

This clone was detected only a few times. The V and J genes are TRBV5-1 and TRBJ2-7, with 8 bases fitting TRBD1. Germline loops: CDR1 SGHRS, CDR2 YFSETQ. CDR3 length: 15 residues. V lost 2 bases to trimming and J lost 0 bases; unmatched junction nucleotides: 4. CDR3 loop: CASSFDRGSSYEQYF. In DNA form, the CDR3 reads TGCGCCAGCAGCTTTGACAGGGGAAGCTCCTACGAGCAGTACTTC.

This chain connects TRBV29-1 to TRBJ1-1; no clear D. The CDR3 extends over 12 amino acids. Trimming stripped 5 bases from V and 1 base from J, with 8 bases between. The germline gives CDR1 SQVTM, CDR2 ANQGSEA. The CDR3 loop is CSVSRGNTEAFF. The CDR3 DNA follows: TGCAGCGTTTCTCGAGGGAACACTGAAGCTTTCTTT.

The chain combines TRBV6-1 with TRBJ2-2; 9 bases are shared with TRBD1. The CDR3 sequence is 15 residues long. V lost 2 bases, J lost 6 bases, and 4 bases stayed unmatched. Germline V gene sequence: CDR1 MNHNS, CDR2 SASEGT. CDR3 in DNA: TGTGCCAGCAGTGAAAGGGACAGGGAAGCCGGGGAGCTGTTTTTT. Translation: CASSERDREAGELFF.

The chain combines TRBV4-1 with TRBJ1-4; D remains ambiguous. Between the trimmed V and J ends, which lost 0 bases and 8 bases, there was a span of 4 bases. CDR3 length: 12 residues. From germline, CDR1 is MGHRA and CDR2 YSYEKL. CDR3 sequence reads: CASSQDQEKLFF. CDR3 coding DNA: TGCGCCAGCAGCCAAGATCAGGAAAAACTGTTTTTT.

The chain recombines TRBV5-4 with TRBJ2-4, with TRBD1 matching over 8 bases. V gave up 0 bases and J gave up 1 base; unmatched junction bases: 3. Looked up from germline, CDR1 is SGHNT and CDR2 is YYREEE (reference sequence). CDR3 length equals 16 residues. The chain's CDR3 is CASSLEGQGAKNIQYF. CDR3 DNA sequence: TGTGCCAGCAGCTTGGAAGGACAGGGCGCCAAAAACATTCAGTACTTC.

The V call is TRBV9, the J call TRBJ2-7; no definite D call. This CDR3 contains 14 residues. Trimming removed 4 bases at V and 4 bases at J, with 15 bases between. Germline assignment: CDR1 SGDLS and CDR2 YYNGEE. The CDR3: CASSPHPSRYEQYF. The DNA of the CDR3 is TGTGCCAGCAGCCCCCACCCCTCTCGGTACGAGCAGTACTTC.

This chain connects TRBV12-5 to TRBJ1-1, with D hard to call. Germline-derived CDR1 and CDR2 are LGHNT and FRNRAP. CDR3 length equals 12 residues. V was pared by 8 bases and J by 1 base, with 8 bases between. The CDR3 spells CASRRGNTEAFF. In nucleotides, the CDR3 is TGTGCTAGTCGCCGGGGGAACACTGAAGCTTTCTTT.

The rearrangement links TRBV7-2 to TRBJ2-3, with D possibly matching TRBD2 (6 bases). V was cut by 5 bases and J by 2 bases, with 11 bases left in between. The CDR3 is made up of 14 amino acids. CDR1 and CDR2 (germline): SGHTA, FQGNSA. The DNA of the CDR3 is TGTGCCAGCAGCCCGACTAGGCCCACAGATACGCAGTATTTT. Translating it yields CASSPTRPTDTQYF.

J is TRBJ2-1 and V is TRBV7-9, with TRBD2 matching over 12 bases. This CDR3 region has 16 residues. Germline V CDR1 and CDR2: SEHNR, FQNEAQ (reference sequence). V shed 3 bases, J shed 9 bases, and the junction held 9 bases outside the gene matches. The CDR3 bases are TGTGCCAGCAGCTTTAGACTAGCGGGGGCCGACAGTGAGCAGTTCTTC. It yields the protein CASSFRLAGADSEQFF.

The chain is built from TRBV19 and TRBJ2-2; no definite D call. This CDR3 spans 14 amino acids. CDR1 and CDR2 (germline): LNHDA, SQIVND (reference sequence). V lost 2 bases to trimming and J lost 2 bases, with 6 bases between them. The CDR3 coding sequence is TGTGCCAGTAGTATATGGCAAAACACCGGGGAGCTGTTTTTT. It translates to CASSIWQNTGELFF.

This clone turned up a few times. For the CDR3, the DNA is TGTGCCAGCAGCGTAGCTAGCGGCGGCTGGGAGACCCAGTACTTC. It yields the protein CASSVASGGWETQYF. This rearrangement joins TRBV9 to TRBJ2-5; TRBD2 matches 7 bases. With 0 bases clipped from V and 5 bases from J, the junction kept 7 bases outside the gene matches. Germline V CDR1 and CDR2: SGDLS, YYNGEE. This CDR3 region has 15 residues.

The J gene is TRBJ2-1, the V gene TRBV5-1; D is possibly TRBD2 (5 bases). This CDR3 is 11 amino acids long. Trimming removed 3 bases from V and 12 bases from J, with 10 bases in between. Per the germline V gene, CDR1 is SGHRS and CDR2 is YFSETQ. The CDR3, as DNA: TGCGCCAGCAGCTCGGGGAGTAGGCAGTTCTTC. Protein: CASSSGSRQFF.

The chain has TRBV7-2 and TRBJ2-3; TRBD2 aligns across 9 bases. Looked up from germline, CDR1 is SGHTA and CDR2 is FQGNSA. The V segment lost 4 bases and the J segment 2 bases; nucleotides outside the gene matches: 7. The CDR3 is 16 residues long. CDR3 amino acids: CASSSLAGVNTDTQYF. In DNA, the CDR3 is TGTGCCAGCAGCTCCTTAGCGGGGGTAAACACAGATACGCAGTATTTT.

This clone occurred once. The chain couples TRBV5-1 to TRBJ2-3, with 9 bases lining up with TRBD1. After removal of 0 bases from V and 3 bases from J, the junction contained 5 bases not matched to a gene. Germline CDR1 is SGHRS and CDR2 is YFSETQ. This CDR3 region has 16 residues. Here the CDR3 reads CASSLVPGQGTDTQYF. In DNA form, the CDR3 reads TGCGCCAGCAGCTTGGTCCCGGGACAGGGTACAGATACGCAGTATTTT. Supplemented by reference TRBV5-1 and TRBJ2-3, the full variable domain reads KAGVTQTPRYLIKTRGQQVTLSCSPISGHRSVSWYQQTPGQGLQFLFEYFSETQRNKGNFPGRFSGRQFSNSRSEMNVSTLELGDSALYLCASSLVPGQGTDTQYFGPGTRLTVL.

This clone was recorded only once. The rearrangement uses TRBV6-4 and TRBJ1-1, with 7 bases that match TRBD1. The CDR3 length is 13 residues. The J segment lost 6 bases and the V segment lost 0 bases, leaving 1 base of the junction unmatched. Germline loops: CDR1 MRHNA, CDR2 SNTAGT. The CDR3 reads CASSDSQGAEAFF. CDR3 nucleotide sequence: TGTGCCAGCAGTGACTCGCAGGGGGCTGAAGCTTTCTTT.

A few counts support this clone. The chain joins TRBV6-5 to TRBJ2-7; unclear D gene. The CDR3 loop spans 15 amino acids. Germline V gene sequence: CDR1 MNHEY, CDR2 SVGAGI. With 2 bases removed from V and 2 bases from J, the gap between germline ends came to 13 bases. As DNA, the CDR3 is TGTGCCAGCAGTTACCGGTCCGAGGCCCCCTACGAGCAGTACTTC. Translation gives CASSYRSEAPYEQYF.

This clone was picked up one time. The genes are TRBV7-8 and TRBJ1-3; 7 bases are a match to TRBD1. This CDR3 has 16 residues. Germline V CDR1 and CDR2: SGHVS, FQNEAQ. V shed 3 bases and J 4 bases; nucleotides not matched to a gene: 9. CDR3 bases: TGTGCCAGCAGCTTGGGTCGGCAGGGGGGCGGAAACACCATATATTTT. This encodes CASSLGRQGGGNTIYF.

A single count supports this clone. V and J are TRBV6-1 and TRBJ1-5; possible D gene TRBD1, 5 bases. V was cut by 8 bases and J by 4 bases, with 15 bases left in between. The CDR3 extends over 14 amino acids. Germline loops: CDR1 MNHNS, CDR2 SASEGT. The CDR3 loop reads CASFLGGGNQPQHF. CDR3 nucleotides: TGTGCCAGCTTCCTCGGGGGGGGTAATCAGCCCCAGCATTTT.

The chain couples TRBV6-5 to TRBJ1-4; TRBD1 aligns across 8 bases. V gave up 6 bases and J gave up 1 base; unmatched junction bases: 4. The CDR3 consists of 15 residues. Germline assignment: CDR1 MNHEY and CDR2 SVGAGI. The CDR3 sequence is CASRGGQGTNEKLFF. In DNA form, the CDR3 reads TGTGCCAGCAGGGGAGGACAGGGAACTAATGAAAAACTGTTTTTT.

The chain employs TRBV9 and TRBJ2-7, with TRBD2 identical over 8 bases. The CDR3 spans 16 residues. Germline V CDR1 and CDR2: SGDLS, YYNGEE. Trimming removed 0 bases from V and 3 bases from J; junction bases left unmatched: 8. The CDR3 loop reads CASSVGLSGVGYEQYF. The CDR3 nucleotides read TGTGCCAGCAGCGTAGGGCTTAGCGGGGTCGGCTACGAGCAGTACTTC.

The chain links TRBV9 to TRBJ2-2, with D maybe TRBD2 (5 bases). V lost 0 bases, J lost 8 bases, and 11 bases lay in between. CDR1 is SGDLS, CDR2 YYNGEE, per germline. This CDR3 comprises 14 residues. The CDR3 here is CASSVVGSEGELFF. In DNA, the CDR3 is TGTGCCAGCAGCGTAGTCGGTAGCGAGGGGGAGCTGTTTTTT.

This chain uses TRBV12-1 with TRBJ2-1; TRBD2 is the table's D call, not checked against the DNA. TRBV12-1 is assigned pseudogene status. The length of the CDR3 is 19 residues. CDR3 DNA sequence: TGTGCCAGCAGCCCAAGTCAAGCGGGGGGGCTGAAGTCCTACAATGAGCAGTTCTTC. Protein sequence: CASSPSQAGGLKSYNEQFF.

This clone was observed at least ten times. V is TRBV5-1 and J is TRBJ1-3, with no clear D. Germline CDR1 and CDR2: SGHRS and YFSETQ. CDR3 length: 16 residues. Between the trimmed V and J ends, which lost 0 bases and 0 bases, there was a span of 10 bases. The CDR3 reads CASSLDGALSGNTIYF. The CDR3 coding sequence is TGCGCCAGCAGCTTGGACGGTGCTCTCTCTGGAAACACCATATATTTT.

The chain joins TRBV2 to TRBJ2-5; D perhaps matches TRBD2 (5 bases). The CDR3 loop spans 13 amino acids. Trimming took off 6 bases at V and 5 bases at J, with 13 bases between the two ends. From germline, CDR1 is SNHLY and CDR2 FYNNEI. Here the CDR3 reads CASREASRETQYF. CDR3 coding DNA: TGTGCCAGCAGGGAGGCTAGCCGGGAGACCCAGTACTTC.